At least ten counts were recorded for the clone carrying this T cell receptor (beta chain). Its specificity is not known. These data originate in a study of CD8 T cells in ankylosing spondylitis. Findings and limits, study-wide: Matched ankylosing spondylitis synovial fluid reportedly showed significant enrichment of disease-linked clones. Within ankylosing spondylitis blood, a TCR beta motif made up of eight or nine highly homologous variants appeared to be characteristic. Both synovial fluid and blood in reactive arthritis had previously been reported to carry some motif variants.

The CDR3 totals 14 residues. Germline trimming cut 6 bases from V and 5 bases from J; bases unmatched to any gene: 6. Germline-derived CDR1 and CDR2 are DFQATT and SNEGSKA (reference sequence). TCRdb re-derived calls from the 5' RACE reads in MiXCR, one entry per CDR3 protein. In the table there are approximately 520,000 distinct CDR3 sequences, approximately 5% of which are singletons. The clonotype was recovered from a male donor with ankylosing spondylitis. This chain connects TRBV20-1 to TRBJ2-5, with TRBD2 matching 13 bases. Sequenced material: blood, either unsorted or a sorted T cell fraction (not recorded which). DNA for the CDR3: TGCAGTGCGGGGACTAGCGGGGCCCTTGAGACCCAGTACTTC. Translation gives CSAGTSGALETQYF.